This T cell receptor (beta chain) was identified in a study of T cells in Graves' hyperthyroidism and ophthalmopathy. Between the trimmed V and J ends, which lost 6 bases and 4 bases, there was a span of 18 bases. Looked up from germline, CDR1 is WSHSY and CDR2 is SAAADI. The CDR3 consists of 15 residues. Thyroid ultrasound and orbital computed tomography, with clinical symptoms and serum thyroxine and TRAb, informed diagnoses. Fresh peripheral blood, roughly 10 ml, was the source of the PBMCs. General study findings and limits: Blood samples included most of the expanded thyroid clonotypes exceeding 0.001.

Details on this clonotype: The target antigen is unknown.

RNA transcripts yielded amplified TCR beta CDR3 regions. In the first-round RT-PCR of the TCR CDR3, the HTBI primer set was used. TCRdb redid the calling of the multiplex PCR reads with MiXCR, one entry per CDR3 protein. Counted here are around 720,000 distinct CDR3 sequences, roughly a third occurring once; the ten biggest clones make up around 32%. Sequencing was done on a sample of blood. The rearrangement uses TRBV10-2 and TRBJ1-1; maybe TRBD1 (5 bases). The source of this sequence is a woman in her 40s with Graves' hyperthyroidism. CDR3 coding DNA: TGCGCCAGCAGCCGGGTTGCGGGGCCGGTCACTGAAGCTTTCTTT. Translated: CASSRVAGPVTEAFF.